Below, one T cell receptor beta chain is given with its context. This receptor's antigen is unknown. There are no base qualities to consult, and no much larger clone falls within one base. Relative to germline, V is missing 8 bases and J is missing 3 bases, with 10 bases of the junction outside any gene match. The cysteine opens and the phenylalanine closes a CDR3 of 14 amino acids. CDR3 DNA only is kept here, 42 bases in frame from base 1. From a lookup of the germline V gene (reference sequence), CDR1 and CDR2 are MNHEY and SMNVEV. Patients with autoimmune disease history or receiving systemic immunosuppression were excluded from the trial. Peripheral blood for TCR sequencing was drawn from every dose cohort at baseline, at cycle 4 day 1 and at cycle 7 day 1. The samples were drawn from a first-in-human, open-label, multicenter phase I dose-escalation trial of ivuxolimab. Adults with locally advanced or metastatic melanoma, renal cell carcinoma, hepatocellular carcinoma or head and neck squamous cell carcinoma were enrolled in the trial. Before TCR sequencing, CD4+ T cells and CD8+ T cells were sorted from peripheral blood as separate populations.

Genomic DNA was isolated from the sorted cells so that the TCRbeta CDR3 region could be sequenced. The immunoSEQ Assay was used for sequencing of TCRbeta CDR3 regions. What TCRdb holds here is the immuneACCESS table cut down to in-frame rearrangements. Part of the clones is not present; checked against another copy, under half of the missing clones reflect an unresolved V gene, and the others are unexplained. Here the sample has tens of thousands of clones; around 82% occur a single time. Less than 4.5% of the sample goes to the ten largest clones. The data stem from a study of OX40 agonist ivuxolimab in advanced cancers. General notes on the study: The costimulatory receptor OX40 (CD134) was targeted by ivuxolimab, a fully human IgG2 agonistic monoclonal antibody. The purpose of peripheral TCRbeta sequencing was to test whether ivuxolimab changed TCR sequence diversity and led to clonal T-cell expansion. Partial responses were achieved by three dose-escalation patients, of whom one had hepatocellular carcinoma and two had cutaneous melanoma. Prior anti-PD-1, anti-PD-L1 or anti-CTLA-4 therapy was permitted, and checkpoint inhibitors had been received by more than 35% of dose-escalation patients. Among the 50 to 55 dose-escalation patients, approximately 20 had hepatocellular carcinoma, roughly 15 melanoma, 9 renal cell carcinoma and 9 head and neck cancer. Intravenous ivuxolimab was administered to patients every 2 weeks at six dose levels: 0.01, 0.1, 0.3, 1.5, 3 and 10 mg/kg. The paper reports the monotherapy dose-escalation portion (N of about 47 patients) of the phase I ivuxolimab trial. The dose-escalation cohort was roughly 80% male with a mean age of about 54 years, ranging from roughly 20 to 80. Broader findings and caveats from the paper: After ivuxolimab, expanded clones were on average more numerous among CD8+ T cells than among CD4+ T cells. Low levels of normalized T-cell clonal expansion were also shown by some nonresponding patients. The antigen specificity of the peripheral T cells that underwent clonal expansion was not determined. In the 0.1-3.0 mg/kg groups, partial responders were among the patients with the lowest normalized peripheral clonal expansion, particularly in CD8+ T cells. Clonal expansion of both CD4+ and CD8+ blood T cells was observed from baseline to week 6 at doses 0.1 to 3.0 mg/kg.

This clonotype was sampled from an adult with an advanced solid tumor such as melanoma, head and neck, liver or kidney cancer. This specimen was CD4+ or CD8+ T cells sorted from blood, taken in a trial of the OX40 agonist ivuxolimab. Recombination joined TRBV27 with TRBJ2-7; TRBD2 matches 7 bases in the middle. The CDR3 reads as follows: CASALGGSGYEQYF. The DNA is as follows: TGTGCCAGCGCCCTGGGGGGGTCGGGCTACGAGCAGTACTTC.